This entry features one T cell receptor (beta chain) sequence. This clonotype was picked up a small number of times. The clone's antigen remains unknown. No quality values exist for individual bases; no much larger clone is one base distant. This specimen comes from a study of CD8 T cells in ankylosing spondylitis (dated by TCRdb to 2016 to 2017). Regarding the research as a whole: The study set out to find disease-linked TCR variants by profiling T cell receptor beta repertoires in ankylosing spondylitis patients and healthy donors. The full study cohort comprised 20 to 30 ankylosing spondylitis patients and approximately 100 healthy donors. Samples of peripheral blood were taken, and for ankylosing spondylitis patients, synovial fluid was collected as well.

Overall study outcomes, separate from this receptor: The disease-linked clones showed a CD8+ phenotype and occurred at relatively low frequencies in peripheral blood. Blood from ankylosing spondylitis patients appeared to be characterized by a TCR beta motif made up of seven or eight highly homologous amino acid variants. The disease-linked clones were reported to be significantly enriched in matched synovial fluid samples from ankylosing spondylitis patients. Some motif variants were previously reported in synovial fluid and blood of reactive arthritis patients, suggesting common disease-initiation mechanisms.

After removal of 6 bases from V and 8 bases from J, the junction retains 5 bases not matched to a gene. The germline V gene yields ENHRY for CDR1 and SYGVKD for CDR2. From the cysteine through the phenylalanine, the CDR3 covers 13 amino acids. Only the CDR3 part of the read is kept: 39 bases, read in frame from the first base. Sequenced using an Illumina HiSeq 2500. Quantitative 5'-RACE with molecular barcodes was the method used to prepare the TCR beta libraries. Per the original workflow: To identify disease-linked TCR variants, a new computational method was used, one built on a probabilistic model of VDJ rearrangement. TCRdb itself trimmed the public reads at Q25 with fastp, ran MiXCR and retained productive beta chains. Each CDR3 protein gets just one entry, which takes the most common genes and DNA from the rows behind it. TCRdb's processing, not the authors', yielded these V and J calls. The sample includes a few hundred thousand distinct CDR3 sequences, with less than 9.5% observed a single time. The ten most abundant clones make up approximately 14% of the sample.

The TCR was taken from a male donor with ankylosing spondylitis. The chain is encoded by TRBV10-3 joined to TRBJ2-1; 9 bases in between match TRBD1. The sequencing sample was made of blood, either unsorted or a sorted T cell fraction (not recorded which). The nucleotides are TGTGCCATCAGCGGGACAGGGACGGATGAGCAGTTCTTC. This encodes CAISGTGTDEQFF.